What follows are 16 T cell receptor beta chains derived from one specimen sequenced in a study of blood T cell repertoires in COVID-19. The protocol was immunoSEQ multiplex PCR, while the TCRdb copy is restricted to in-frame clones and leaves out a portion. The data show 350,000 to 450,000 clones, with approximately 89% seen just once and roughly 0.9% held by the top ten. Sequencing was performed on PBMCs or T cells enriched from blood (not recorded which). The source is a middle-aged woman who had been exposed to COVID-19.

This clone showed up just once. This sequence joins TRBV11-2 and TRBJ2-7, with a possible D match to TRBD2 (6 bases). Germline V gene lookup returns CDR1 SGHAT and CDR2 FQNNGV. This CDR3 contains 13 residues. Trimming left V 2 bases short and J 7 bases short, with 12 bases between. For the CDR3, the DNA is TGTGCCAGCAGCTTAATAGCGGTGCGGGAGCAGTACTTC. As protein: CASSLIAVREQYF.

The rearrangement uses TRBV5-1 and TRBJ1-3; D possibly corresponds to TRBD1 (6 bases). CDR1 SGHRS and CDR2 YFSETQ come from the germline V gene. V dropped 1 base and J dropped 0 bases, with 17 bases sitting between them. The CDR3 runs to 18 residues. As DNA, the CDR3 is TGCGCCAGCAGCTTGTCCTTTCCGGGACAAATCTCTGGAAACACCATATATTTT. Amino acid sequence: CASSLSFPGQISGNTIYF.

The chain has TRBV7-3 and TRBJ2-7, with 7 bases identical to TRBD2. Germline lookup yields CDR1 SGHTA and CDR2 FQGTGA. J was trimmed by 5 bases and V by 5 bases; bases with no gene match: 12. The CDR3 consists of 15 residues. The CDR3 coding sequence is TGTGCCAGCAGCCCAGAGGAGGGAGGGCCCAACGAGCAGTACTTC. As protein: CASSPEEGGPNEQYF.

V and J are TRBV5-1 and TRBJ1-2; 7 bases agree with TRBD1. Germline lookup yields CDR1 SGHRS and CDR2 YFSETQ. The CDR3 contains 18 residues. V was clipped by 3 bases and J by 6 bases; unmatched bases: 20. Here the CDR3 DNA reads TGCGCCAGCAGCTCCAACCCAGCCAGGACAGGAATTGTGGATGGCTACACCTTC. This translates into CASSSNPARTGIVDGYTF.

This rearrangement joins TRBV6-5 to TRBJ1-1; 7 nucleotides line up with TRBD1. From germline, CDR1 is MNHEY and CDR2 SVGAGI. The CDR3 consists of 12 residues. Trimming cost V 6 bases and J 11 bases; bases outside gene matches: 9. CDR3 sequence (DNA): TGTGCCAGCAGCAACTTACAGGGGCTGGCTTTCTTT. It codes for CASSNLQGLAFF.

The V gene is TRBV9, the J gene TRBJ1-6; 7 bases map to TRBD1. Germline values: CDR1 SGDLS, CDR2 YYNGEE. The CDR3 is 15 amino acids. V lost 0 bases, J lost 6 bases, and 3 bases stayed unmatched. The CDR3 region has the DNA TGTGCCAGCAGCGTAGCGGGACAGAGTAATTCACCCCTCCACTTT. Residues: CASSVAGQSNSPLHF.

The V call is TRBV5-1, the J call TRBJ2-7; TRBD2 agrees at 14 bases. Germline V gene sequence: CDR1 SGHRS, CDR2 YFSETQ. The length of the CDR3 is 14 residues. J gave up 6 bases and V 5 bases, and 4 bases lay outside the gene matches. Here the CDR3 DNA reads TGCGCCAGCAGGGGGACTAGCGGGAGTGGCGAGCAGTACTTC. It is translated as CASRGTSGSGEQYF.

The V and J genes are TRBV27 and TRBJ1-2; no clear D gene. The V gene lost 3 bases and the J gene lost 1 base, with 15 bases spanning the gap. CDR1 MNHEY and CDR2 SMNVEV come from the germline V gene (reference sequence). The CDR3 sequence is 16 residues long. The CDR3 DNA reads TGTGCCAGCAGTTTTTTACCAGCGACCTTTAACTATGGCTACACCTTC. This encodes CASSFLPATFNYGYTF.

In the case of this clone: The same CDR3 arises from other DNA sequences in this sample as well. The V and J genes are TRBV18 and TRBJ2-5, with TRBD1 identical over 8 bases. V lost 3 bases and J lost 5; bases outside the gene matches: 5. CDR1 KGHSH and CDR2 LQKENI come from the germline V gene. This CDR3 contains 14 residues. The CDR3 DNA reads as TGTGCCAGCTCACCGACAGGGGTTGGGGAGACCCAGTACTTC. It yields the protein CASSPTGVGETQYF.

The rearrangement uses TRBV19 and TRBJ2-7, with D perhaps TRBD1 (5 bases). CDR3 size: 14 residues. Germline V CDR1 and CDR2: LNHDA, SQIVND (reference sequence). The V end was cut by 1 base, the J end by 0 bases, with 7 bases between. CDR3 amino acids: CASSIVGLSYEQYF. In nucleotides, the CDR3 is TGTGCCAGTAGTATAGTGGGGCTCTCCTACGAGCAGTACTTC.

The chain links TRBV5-1 to TRBJ2-1; 9 bases map to TRBD1. The CDR3 runs 14 residues. The germline V gene encodes CDR1 SGHRS and CDR2 YFSETQ. Trimming cost V 1 base and J 8 bases; bases outside gene matches: 4. The CDR3 region has the DNA TGCGCCAGCAGCTTGACAGGGGGCATCGATGAGCAGTTCTTC. Amino acid sequence: CASSLTGGIDEQFF.

The genes are TRBV15 and TRBJ2-2; the D is unclear. V lost 11 bases and J 0 bases, leaving 13 bases between the germline ends. The CDR3 has 14 residues. The germline V gene has CDR1 LNHNV and CDR2 YYDKDF (reference sequence). The CDR3 protein is CACQQLPNTGELFF. As DNA, the CDR3 is TGTGCCTGCCAACAGCTACCGAACACCGGGGAGCTGTTTTTT.

Turning to this clone: Other DNA sequences from this sample encode an identical CDR3 as well. The CDR3 nucleotides read TGTGCCAGTCGACAGGGGGCTCGGGGCTACACCTTC. Amino acid sequence: CASRQGARGYTF. The chain couples TRBV19 to TRBJ1-2; 10 bases align to TRBD1. In germline, CDR1 is LNHDA, CDR2 SQIVND (reference sequence). The V and J ends lost 8 bases and 8 bases, in that order; junction bases with no gene match: 5. The CDR3 has 12 residues.

The chain joins TRBV23-1 to TRBJ1-2; tentatively, D is TRBD1 (6 bases). TRBV23-1 belongs to the ORF category, with a function that is uncertain. The germline V and J ends were trimmed by 0 bases and 2 bases, with 10 bases remaining between them. The length of the CDR3 is 15 residues. The CDR3 loop reads CASSQSTGFNYGYTF. The CDR3, as DNA: TGCGCCAGCAGTCAATCGACAGGCTTCAACTATGGCTACACCTTC.

J is TRBJ1-1 and V is TRBV30; no definite D call. The V gene lost 0 bases and the J gene lost 1 base, with 9 bases spanning the gap. Germline V gene lookup returns CDR1 GTSNPN and CDR2 SVGIG (reference sequence). The CDR3 consists of 14 residues. CDR3 residues: CAWSVRRRNTEAFF. The CDR3 nucleotides are TGTGCCTGGAGTGTACGAAGGAGGAACACTGAAGCTTTCTTT.

V and J are TRBV6-8 and TRBJ2-5, with 8 nucleotides matching TRBD1. In germline, CDR1 is MNHGY, CDR2 SAAAGT. The J segment lost 5 bases and the V segment lost 5 bases, leaving 13 bases of the junction unmatched. This CDR3 is built from 16 residues. CDR3 region: CASSPAPTGEFETQYF. CDR3 DNA sequence: TGTGCCAGCAGTCCCGCCCCGACAGGGGAGTTTGAGACCCAGTACTTC.